The clone carrying this T cell receptor (beta chain) was counted at least ten times. What it binds is unknown. The length of the CDR3 is 17 residues. Per germline, CDR1 MNHNY and CDR2 SVGAGI (reference sequence). V dropped 2 bases and J dropped 10; count of bases not matched to a gene: 8. General study points: The TCR gene usage of tumor memory CD4+ T cells clustered together with blood and lymph node memory CD4+ cells and with lymph node naive CD4+ cells. Greatest tumor Treg TCR overlap was with tumor naive CD4+ cells.

CD25-based Treg depletion was applied to purified naive CD4+ T cells. Constant-region reverse primers amplified full-length variable regions, followed by semi-nested Nested Universal Primer A PCR. One entry per CDR3 protein, called by TCRdb with MiXCR from the 5' RACE reads. This sample has approximately 23,000 distinct CDR3 sequences; less than 40% occur once, and the top ten carry about 2.4%. The TCR was taken from a female donor with breast cancer. The sequencing sample was made of tumor-infiltrating naive CD4+ T cells sorted from the breast tumor. Documented subset: naive CD4+ T cells, CD4+CD45RA+CD25-. The chain uses TRBV6-6 and TRBJ2-1, with TRBD2 matching over 16 bases. Here the CDR3 reads CASSYGGLAGGLMEQFF. CDR3 nucleotides: TGTGCCAGCAGTTACGGGGGACTAGCGGGAGGGTTAATGGAGCAGTTCTTC.